This passage covers 30 T cell receptor beta chains from one sample sequenced in a study of CD8+ T cells in alopecia areata. TCR sequencing used cDNA made by reverse transcription of extracted RNA. Assay used: immunoSEQ multiplex PCR; TCRdb lists only in-frame clones, some missing. The sample yields 290,000 or so clones, without any singletons. Sorting relied on CD4, CD8alpha, NKG2D, NKG2ACE and other markers applied to pooled cutaneous lymph node cells. The source material was CD4+ T cells sorted from a lymph node. Receptors were obtained from a C3H/HeJ mouse with alopecia areata. For the strain, the MHC haplotype given is H2-k.

For this clone: Each gene name is a mouse one. The CDR3 sequence is CASRSRDRYTEVFF. CDR3 DNA (partial): TGTGCCAGCAGGTCCCGGGACAGATACACA. This chain connects TRBV19 to TRBJ1-1; 7 bases are shared with TRBD1. The CDR3 goes on 4 residues after the read ends, and that part is filled in from the germline J gene. V was clipped by 5 bases and J by 3 bases; unmatched bases: 7. The CDR3 sequence is 14 residues long. Germline V gene lookup returns CDR1 FNHDT and CDR2 SITEND (reference sequence).

Regarding this clone: Gene names denote mouse genes. The read ends 4 residues shy of where the CDR3 ends; the end is completed using the germline J gene. The sample carries other DNA sequences with the same CDR3. The rearrangement uses TRBV13-3 and TRBJ2-4; D possibly corresponds to TRBD1 (5 bases). CDR1 is NNHDY, CDR2 SYVADS, per germline. The CDR3 has 13 residues. Trimming took 2 bases from V and 1 from J, leaving 5 bases between them. Partial CDR3 DNA: TGTGCCAGCAGTGAGACAGGTCAAAAC. Its translation: CASSETGQN. The whole CDR3 is CASSETGQNTLYF.

There are a few counts of this clone. Gene and germline names: mouse. The read ends 4 residues before the CDR3 terminus; that terminus is restored from the germline J gene. The rearrangement joins TRBV31 to TRBJ1-2, with D possibly matching TRBD1 (6 bases). Per germline, CDR1 GKSSPN and CDR2 SITVG. CDR3 length: 12 amino acids. Incomplete CDR3 DNA: TGTGCCTGGAGTCAGGGGGGACCC. Encoded protein: CAWSQGGP. The whole CDR3 is CAWSQGGPDYTF.

This clone was detected many times. The genes are named according to mouse. The sequence runs out 4 residues before the end of the CDR3; the remainder is reconstructed from the germline J gene. The J gene is TRBJ2-2, the V gene TRBV19, with 9 bases lining up with TRBD2. The CDR3 runs 15 residues. V shed 5 bases and J 0 bases; nucleotides not matched to a gene: 2. Germline CDR1 reads FNHDT; CDR2 reads SITEND (reference sequence). The part of the CDR3 DNA that was read is TGTGCCAGCAGACGACTGGGGGCAAACACCGGG. This encodes CASRRLGANTG. The CDR3 in its entirety is CASRRLGANTGQLYF.

Of note for this clone: The genes are named according to mouse. The sequenced CDR3 bases are TGTGCCAGCGGTGATGCTCAGTTTGCAAACACA. This sequence encodes CASGDAQFANT. The entire CDR3 is CASGDAQFANTEVFF. V gene TRBV13-2 combines with J gene TRBJ1-1; D gene uncertain. The read stops 4 residues short of the end of the CDR3; the missing end is completed from the germline J gene. Germline CDR1 reads NNHNN; CDR2 reads SYGAGS (reference sequence). V lost 0 bases, J lost 0 bases, and 9 bases lay in between. The CDR3 totals 15 residues.

The table lists this clone with a few counts. All gene names here are mouse names. The CDR3 goes on 4 residues after the read ends, and that part is filled in from the germline J gene. This chain joins TRBV1 and TRBJ2-2; maybe TRBD1 (6 bases). This CDR3 is 14 amino acids long. CDR1 is NSQYPW and CDR2 is LRSPGD in the germline V gene (reference sequence). Trimming left V 6 bases short and J 0 bases short, with 8 bases between. The sequenced CDR3 bases are TGCACCTGCAGCTCAGGGGCAAACACCGGG. It encodes CTCSSGANTG. The entire CDR3 reads CTCSSGANTGQLYF.

This clone was counted a few times. Gene names refer to mouse genes. The CDR3 goes on 4 residues after the read ends, and that part is filled in from the germline J gene. The J gene is TRBJ2-2, the V gene TRBV13-3, with 8 bases aligning to TRBD1. Germline values: CDR1 NNHDY, CDR2 SYVADS. The CDR3 loop spans 14 amino acids. J lost 4 bases, V lost 6 bases, and 5 bases had no gene match. The CDR3 region is CASTSTGVTGQLYF. The sequenced CDR3 bases are TGTGCCAGCACCTCGACAGGGGTCACCGGG.

As for this clone: Gene names and germline match the mouse. The read ends 4 residues early relative to the CDR3; the germline J gene fills the gap. The chain couples TRBV5 to TRBJ2-2, with D possibly matching TRBD1 (5 bases). Trimming removed 0 bases at V and 4 bases at J, with 12 bases between. The length of the CDR3 is 16 residues. Germline-derived CDR1 and CDR2 are LGHNA and YNLKQL (reference sequence). CDR3 DNA (partial): TGTGCCAGCAGCCAAGAACGAGGGGTGATCACCGGG. It specifies CASSQERGVITG. The entire CDR3 sequence reads CASSQERGVITGQLYF.

In regard to this clone: The genes are named according to mouse. From the germline J gene comes the end of the CDR3, since the read stops 4 residues before it. Within the sample, other DNA sequences also encode this same CDR3. The gene calls are TRBV13-1 and TRBJ2-5; weak D call: TRBD1 (5 bases). V shed 2 bases and J shed 2 bases, with 6 bases lying between them. The CDR3 length is 13 residues. Germline values: CDR1 NSHNY, CDR2 SYGAGN. The sequenced part of the CDR3 DNA is TGTGCCAGCAGTGACGACAGCCAAGAC. It is translated as CASSDDSQD. The entire CDR3 reads CASSDDSQDTQYF.

There are many counts of this clone. Mouse gene names and germline throughout. The read comes to an end 4 residues before the CDR3 does, leaving the germline J gene to fill in the end. The V and J genes are TRBV14 and TRBJ2-2; a possible D gene is TRBD2 (6 bases). Trimming stripped 5 bases from V and 1 base from J, with 12 bases between. Germline V gives CDR1 SGHDT, CDR2 FRDEAV. This CDR3 spans 15 amino acids. The part of the CDR3 DNA that was read is TGTGCCAGCAGCCCTGATGGGGGAAACACCGGG. Translation: CASSPDGGNTG. The full CDR3 reads CASSPDGGNTGQLYF.

This clone came up a few times. Each gene name is a mouse one. The CDR3 end lies 4 residues beyond the end of the read and is filled in from the germline J gene. The V gene is TRBV14, the J gene TRBJ2-7; 7 bases align to TRBD1. This CDR3 comprises 14 residues. V lost 0 bases and J lost 3; bases outside the gene matches: 3. Germline V gives CDR1 SGHDT, CDR2 FRDEAV. CDR3 sequence: CASSFWNRGYEQYF. The CDR3 DNA, read in part, is TGTGCCAGCAGTTTCTGGAACAGGGGCTAT.

This clone was picked up a small number of times. The gene names given are mouse names. The CDR3 end is not reached by the read, which stops 4 residues before it; the germline J gene fills it in. V and J are TRBV31 and TRBJ2-2, with 11 bases fitting TRBD1. The CDR3 spans 16 residues. Per the germline V gene, CDR1 is GKSSPN and CDR2 is SITVG. Unmatched junction bases numbered 3, after V lost 1 base and J lost 2 bases. CDR3: CAWSRGDRGNTGQLYF. CDR3 bases read: TGTGCCTGGAGTCGCGGGGACAGGGGGAACACCGGG.

Remarks on this clone: Gene names and germline refer to mouse. The read ends 4 residues shy of where the CDR3 ends; the end is completed using the germline J gene. The rearrangement uses TRBV19 and TRBJ1-1; D is perhaps TRBD1 (6 bases). CDR1 is FNHDT, CDR2 SITEND, per germline (reference sequence). The CDR3 loop spans 12 amino acids. CDR3 DNA (partial): TGTGCCAGCAGTTATCGGGACATA. Amino acid sequence: CASSYRDI. The complete CDR3 reads CASSYRDIEVFF. Full variable domain (outside the CDR3, taken from reference TRBV19 and TRBJ1-1): GGIITQTPKFLIGQEGQKLTLKCQQNFNHDTMYWYRQDSGKGLRLIYYSITENDLQKGDLSEGYDASREKKSSFSLTVTSAQKNEMAVFLCASSYRDIEVFFGKGTRLTVV.

As to this clone: Germline and genes here are mouse. The CDR3 extends 4 residues past the end of the read, so its final part is completed from the germline J gene. Distinct nucleotide sequences in the sample also encode this CDR3. V and J are TRBV19 and TRBJ2-2; D perhaps matches TRBD1 (6 bases). V lost 5 bases, J lost 0 bases, and 11 bases lay in between. CDR1 and CDR2 (germline): FNHDT, SITEND (reference sequence). The CDR3 is 15 residues long. Incomplete CDR3 DNA: TGTGCCAGCAGCCGGGACAAAGCAAACACCGGG. Translated: CASSRDKANTG. The CDR3 as a whole reads CASSRDKANTGQLYF.

This clone was seen only a few times. The gene names here belong to mouse. From the germline J gene comes the end of the CDR3, since the read stops 3 residues before it. The rearrangement links TRBV5 to TRBJ1-6; D ambiguous. TRBJ1-6 qualifies as an ORF whose function is uncertain. V lost 1 base and J 3 bases, leaving 4 bases between the germline ends. This CDR3 is built from 14 residues. The germline V gene encodes CDR1 LGHNA and CDR2 YNLKQL (reference sequence). CDR3 sequence: CASSQGFYNSPLYF. The part of the CDR3 DNA that was read is TGTGCCAGCAGCCAAGGGTTCTATAATTCGCCC.

Note on this clone: Genes and germline come from the mouse. The sequenced CDR3 bases are TGTGCCAGCAAACAAACAAACACCGGG. This translates into CASKQTNTG. The whole CDR3 is CASKQTNTGQLYF. The chain employs TRBV13-1 and TRBJ2-2, with D unresolved. The read terminates 4 residues ahead of where the CDR3 ends, so the germline J gene completes it. The CDR3 extends over 13 amino acids. Germline CDR1 NSHNY, CDR2 SYGAGN. The V and J ends lost 6 bases and 0 bases respectively, with 6 bases between them.

This clone was counted only a few times. The genes are named according to mouse. The sequence runs out 4 residues before the end of the CDR3; the remainder is reconstructed from the germline J gene. The rearrangement uses TRBV12-2 and TRBJ2-5; 9 bases are shared with TRBD1. Germline-derived CDR1 and CDR2 are SGHLS and HYDKME. V shed 4 bases and J 1 base; nucleotides not matched to a gene: 5. The CDR3 is 15 residues long. The CDR3 sequence is CASSLTGGYQDTQYF. The sequenced CDR3 bases are TGTGCCAGCTCCCTGACAGGGGGATACCAAGAC. Variable domain in full (rest from reference TRBV12-2 and TRBJ2-5): NSGVVQSPRYIIKGKGERSILKCIPISGHLSVAWYQQTQGQELKFFIQHYDKMERDKGNLPSRFSVQQFDDYHSEMNMSALELEDSAVYFCASSLTGGYQDTQYFGPGTRLLVL.

Turning to this clone: Gene names are the mouse ones. The DNA read from the CDR3 is TGTGCCTGGAGGGGACTGGGGGGGCACACCGGG. Translation gives CAWRGLGGHTG. The complete CDR3 sequence is CAWRGLGGHTGQLYF. The V and J genes are TRBV31 and TRBJ2-2, with TRBD2 matching over 14 bases. The CDR3 is cut off 4 residues early in the read; its end comes from the germline J gene. V lost 3 bases and J lost 3; bases outside the gene matches: 0. The CDR3 covers 15 residues. In germline, CDR1 is GKSSPN, CDR2 SITVG.

There are a few counts of this clone. The germline and genes are mouse ones. The read gets to within 4 residues of the CDR3 end, and the germline J gene fills in the rest. This sequence joins TRBV13-3 and TRBJ2-3; no clear D. The CDR3 is 13 amino acids. The V gene's germline CDR1 is NNHDY and CDR2 SYVADS. V lost 4 bases and J 3 bases, leaving 9 bases between the germline ends. This CDR3 is CASSPSRAETLYF. The CDR3 DNA, read in part, is TGTGCCAGCAGTCCCTCAAGGGCAGAA.

Only a few counts were recorded for this clone. Germline and genes: mouse. The read ends 4 residues early relative to the CDR3; the germline J gene fills the gap. This chain links TRBV13-3 with TRBJ2-1; 11 bases agree with TRBD2. Per germline, CDR1 NNHDY and CDR2 SYVADS. Germline trimming cut 3 bases from V and 4 bases from J; bases unmatched to any gene: 3. CDR3 length: 15 amino acids. The sequenced CDR3 bases are TGTGCCAGCAGTGCCCGGGACTGGGGGTATGCT. Amino acids: CASSARDWGYA. The complete CDR3 reads CASSARDWGYAEQFF.

This clone was seen a handful of times. Mouse gene names apply. The read ends 4 residues before the CDR3 terminus; that terminus is restored from the germline J gene. The gene calls are TRBV13-3 and TRBJ2-3; TRBD1 is a possible D gene (5 bases). The CDR3 runs 15 residues. Germline V gene data show CDR1 as NNHDY and CDR2 as SYVADS. V was trimmed by 3 bases and J by 0 bases, leaving 11 bases between them. CDR3 bases read: TGTGCCAGCAGTGCCCGACAGTCTAGTGCAGAA. This sequence encodes CASSARQSSAE. In full, the CDR3 is CASSARQSSAETLYF.

This clone was found a few times. Gene names are mouse gene names. The observed sequence ends 4 residues before the CDR3 terminus, with the missing tail filled in from the germline J gene. The chain is built from TRBV19 and TRBJ1-1; the match to TRBD1 covers 10 bases. CDR3 length: 15 residues. The trim removed 2 bases at V and 3 bases at J, leaving 4 bases unmatched. From germline, CDR1 is FNHDT and CDR2 SITEND (reference sequence). The sequenced part of the CDR3 DNA is TGTGCCAGCAGTATTGACAGGGGGCCGGACACA. Protein product: CASSIDRGPDT. The full CDR3 protein reads CASSIDRGPDTEVFF.

In regard to this clone: The gene symbols are mouse symbols. The read stops 4 residues short of the end of the CDR3; the missing end is completed from the germline J gene. This chain links TRBV31 with TRBJ1-2; D perhaps matches TRBD1 (6 bases). The CDR3 is 13 residues long. V was clipped by 2 bases and J by 0 bases, with 7 bases between them. Germline CDR1 is GKSSPN and CDR2 is SITVG. CDR3 DNA, as far as it was read: TGTGCCTGGAGTTGGACAGCAAACTCC. Its translation is CAWSWTANS. The full-length CDR3 reads as CAWSWTANSDYTF.

This clone was seen a handful of times. A much larger clone differs by one base, so this may be a read error. These gene names are mouse names. With the read ending 4 residues before the CDR3 end, the germline J gene is used to fill in that end. The sample holds other DNA sequences that translate to the same CDR3. The V and J genes are TRBV13-1 and TRBJ1-2; the D gene is possibly TRBD1 (6 bases). V lost 2 bases and J 3 bases, leaving 8 bases between the germline ends. Germline V gene data show CDR1 as NSHNY and CDR2 as SYGAGN. This CDR3 is 13 amino acids long. CDR3 DNA (partial): TGTGCCAGCAGTGAACAGGGAGACTCC. Amino acids: CASSEQGDS. The full CDR3 is CASSEQGDSDYTF.

This clone was seen a few times. The listed genes are named as in mouse. The read ends 4 residues early relative to the CDR3; the germline J gene fills the gap. This chain joins TRBV19 and TRBJ1-1; tentative D call: TRBD1 (6 bases). V lost 2 bases and J 0 bases, leaving 14 bases between the germline ends. CDR1 is FNHDT and CDR2 is SITEND in the germline V gene (reference sequence). The CDR3 sequence is 16 residues long. The CDR3 DNA, read in part, is TGTGCCAGCAGTATCCCCCCGGGACAAGCAAACACA. Encoded protein: CASSIPPGQANT. In full, the CDR3 reads CASSIPPGQANTEVFF.

The table lists this clone with a few counts. The genes and germline here are from mouse. Read coverage stops 4 residues before the CDR3 terminus; the germline J gene supplies the remainder. The same CDR3 also results from other DNA sequences found in this sample. The chain joins TRBV19 to TRBJ1-2, with D maybe TRBD1 (5 bases). V was clipped by 0 bases and J by 2 bases, with 5 bases between them. CDR1 is FNHDT and CDR2 is SITEND in the germline V gene (reference sequence). The CDR3 extends over 13 amino acids. CDR3 DNA (partial): TGTGCCAGCAGTATAGAGGGGAACTCC. It is translated as CASSIEGNS. The entire CDR3 reads CASSIEGNSDYTF.

Turning to this clone: Gene names denote mouse genes. From the germline J gene comes the end of the CDR3, since the read stops 4 residues before it. The chain joins TRBV1 to TRBJ2-4, with 7 positions matching TRBD2. In germline, CDR1 is NSQYPW, CDR2 LRSPGD (reference sequence). The CDR3 length is 13 residues. This CDR3 is CTCSATGENTLYF. Partial CDR3 DNA: TGCACCTGCAGTGCAACTGGGGAAAAC.

The sample holds a few counts of this clone. Germline and genes: mouse. The read ends 4 residues early relative to the CDR3; the germline J gene fills the gap. This sample also contains other DNA sequences that code for the same CDR3. This chain joins TRBV5 and TRBJ2-2, with D perhaps TRBD2 (5 bases). Trimming pared 0 bases from V and 4 bases from J, leaving 6 bases between. The CDR3 contains 14 residues. CDR1 is LGHNA, CDR2 YNLKQL, per germline (reference sequence). CDR3 loop: CASSQDWGTGQLYF. CDR3 bases read: TGTGCCAGCAGCCAAGATTGGGGCACCGGG.

This clone was seen a handful of times. Gene names and germline match the mouse. Read sequence stops 4 residues before the CDR3 end, and the germline J gene provides the missing end. This chain uses TRBV1 with TRBJ2-1; 10 bases fit TRBD1. The CDR3 is 15 amino acids. Per the germline V gene, CDR1 is NSQYPW and CDR2 is LRSPGD (reference sequence). CDR3 DNA, as far as it was read: TGCACCTGCAGTGCTCCGGGACAGGGGAGGGCT. This encodes CTCSAPGQGRA. The whole CDR3 sequence reads CTCSAPGQGRAEQFF.

This clone showed up many times. Genes and germline are mouse. The read ends 4 residues before the CDR3 terminus; that terminus is restored from the germline J gene. The chain has TRBV17 and TRBJ2-3; 11 nucleotides agree with TRBD1. This CDR3 has 17 amino acids. CDR1 and CDR2 from the germline V gene are MNHDT and YYDKIL. After removal of 1 base from V and 0 bases from J, the junction contained 3 bases not matched to a gene. The CDR3 spells CASSRGDRGFSAETLYF. The sequenced part of the CDR3 DNA is TGTGCTAGCAGTAGAGGGGACAGGGGGTTTAGTGCAGAA.